Following are 21 T cell receptor beta chains from one sample sequenced in a study of T cells after yellow fever vaccination. TCRdb ran MiXCR on the 5' RACE reads and lists one entry per CDR3 protein. The sample contains over 150,000 distinct CDR3 sequences, around 7% of which appear only once. This material consisted of CD4+ T cells sorted from PBMCs, taken 5 to 6 days after the first yellow fever vaccination. These receptors originate from a man younger than 35 who received the YFV17D yellow fever vaccine.

This clonotype was seen more than once but under ten times. In DNA form, the CDR3 reads TGTGCCAGCAGTTCGAGGCGGGAAGCTAACTATGGCTACACCTTC. Its protein is CASSSRREANYGYTF. The rearrangement links TRBV6-5 to TRBJ1-2, with D hard to call. The CDR3 runs to 15 residues. The V and J ends lost 4 bases and 0 bases respectively, with 12 bases between them. CDR1 is MNHEY and CDR2 is SVGAGI in the germline V gene.

This clonotype appeared a few times. This sequence joins TRBV12-3 or TRBV12-4 and TRBJ1-2; TRBD1 might be the D (6 bases). This CDR3 is built from 13 residues. V shed 11 bases and J shed 2 bases, with 15 bases lying between them. Written as DNA, the CDR3 is TGTGCCGCAGCGGGGGGGGCAAACTATGGCTACACCTTC. Translating gives CAAAGGANYGYTF.

This clonotype was picked up many times. This sequence joins TRBV19 and TRBJ2-2; no clear D. Looked up from germline, CDR1 is LNHDA and CDR2 is SQIVND (reference sequence). This CDR3 has 12 amino acids. V dropped 4 bases and J dropped 6 bases, with 6 bases sitting between them. Here the CDR3 DNA reads TGTGCCAGTAGTAAATACCCCGGGGAGCTGTTTTTT. This encodes CASSKYPGELFF. Based on the CDR3 plus reference TRBV19 and TRBJ2-2, the full variable domain is DGGITQSPKYLFRKEGQNVTLSCEQNLNHDAMYWYRQDPGQGLRLIYYSQIVNDFQKGDIAEGYSVSREKKESFPLTVTSAQKNPTAFYLCASSKYPGELFFGEGSRLTVL.

This clonotype has more than one count but fewer than ten. This chain joins TRBV30 and TRBJ2-3; the match to TRBD2 covers 7 bases. Germline values: CDR1 GTSNPN, CDR2 SVGIG (reference sequence). V dropped 4 bases and J dropped 2; count of bases not matched to a gene: 6. The CDR3 has 14 amino acids. CDR3 DNA sequence: TGTGCCTGGACCATAGCGGGTCTCACAGATACGCAGTATTTT. Amino acids: CAWTIAGLTDTQYF.

This clonotype was seen ten or more times. The chain links TRBV5-1 to TRBJ2-7; 12 bases are shared with TRBD1. Germline lookup yields CDR1 SGHRS and CDR2 YFSETQ. The CDR3 extends over 15 amino acids. The trim removed 5 bases at V and 3 bases at J, leaving 6 bases unmatched. In DNA, the CDR3 is TGCGCCAGCAGTAGTGGGACAGGGGGCGTCTACGAGCAGTACGTC. Translated: CASSSGTGGVYEQYV.

This chain joins TRBV5-8 and TRBJ2-5; 12 bases are a match to TRBD1. There are 16 residues in the CDR3. Looked up from germline, CDR1 is SGHTS and CDR2 is YDEGEE. Trimming at V came to 4 bases and at J to 3 bases, leaving 7 bases not matched to a gene. This chain's CDR3 is CASSPGQGASKETQYF. The CDR3 DNA is TGTGCCAGCAGCCCGGGACAGGGGGCTTCAAAAGAGACCCAGTACTTC.

Notes on this clonotype: This sequence may be a read error, since a much larger clone differs from it by one base. The chain links TRBV11-2 to TRBJ2-5; D ambiguous. Germline V gives CDR1 SGHAT, CDR2 FQNNGV. The CDR3 is made up of 14 amino acids. Trimming stripped 6 bases from V and 7 bases from J, with 18 bases between. CDR3 sequence reads: CASRPGEDSGTQYF. The CDR3 DNA sequence: TGTGCCAGCAGGCCAGGTGAAGACTCGGGGACCCAGTACTTC.

This clonotype has a handful of counts. The chain employs TRBV7-3 and TRBJ1-5, with 9 bases aligning to TRBD1. The germline V gene has CDR1 SGHTA and CDR2 FQGTGA. The ends lost 5 bases at V and 6 bases at J; junction bases unmatched: 14. This CDR3 is 17 amino acids long. CDR3: CASSACRDRVVVQPQHF. CDR3 DNA sequence: TGTGCCAGCAGCGCCTGCCGGGACAGGGTTGTCGTTCAGCCCCAGCATTTT.

The V call is TRBV4-1, the J call TRBJ2-3, with a weak D call TRBD1 (5 bases). Germline lookup yields CDR1 MGHRA and CDR2 YSYEKL. The CDR3 has 15 amino acids. V was shortened by 0 bases and J by 2 bases, with 9 bases between the two germline ends. This chain's CDR3 is CASSQDGAYTDTQYF. DNA of the CDR3: TGCGCCAGCAGCCAAGATGGGGCATACACAGATACGCAGTATTTT.

This clonotype showed up just a few times. The CDR3 bases are TGTGCCGCAAAAAACGGAGATTCACCCCTCCACTTT. This translates into CAAKNGDSPLHF. The chain employs TRBV6-5 and TRBJ1-6; D unclear. Germline V gives CDR1 MNHEY, CDR2 SVGAGI. The CDR3 has 12 amino acids. Between the trimmed V and J ends, which lost 11 bases and 8 bases, there was a span of 13 bases.

This clonotype was detected a few times. The chain employs TRBV18 and TRBJ2-1; possibly TRBD1 for D (5 bases). The V and J ends lost 3 bases and 2 bases respectively, with 11 bases between them. This CDR3 has 15 amino acids. Germline V CDR1 and CDR2: KGHSH, LQKENI. The CDR3 loop is CASSPREGPYNEQFF. The CDR3 nucleotides are TGTGCCAGCTCACCCAGGGAAGGCCCCTACAATGAGCAGTTCTTC.

This clonotype was picked up a small number of times. The chain carries TRBV9 and TRBJ2-1, with TRBD2 matching over 8 bases. Unmatched junction bases numbered 12, after V lost 0 bases and J lost 13 bases. The V gene's germline CDR1 is SGDLS and CDR2 YYNGEE. CDR3 size: 15 residues. The CDR3 region has the DNA TGTGCCAGCAGCGTAGAGGGACTAGAGTCAGGCCAACAGTTCTTC. It encodes CASSVEGLESGQQFF.

V is TRBV7-3 and J is TRBJ2-1; a weak D match, TRBD2 (6 bases). This CDR3 has 15 amino acids. Trimming shortened V by 5 bases and J by 5 bases, and 16 bases separated the two germline ends. CDR1 and CDR2 (germline): SGHTA, FQGTGA. The DNA of the CDR3 is TGTGCCAGCAGCCCAGGAGGGGCGATGAACAATGAGCAGTTCTTC. Translating it yields CASSPGGAMNNEQFF.

This clonotype was counted ten times or more. The rearrangement links TRBV4-1 to TRBJ1-1; tentative D call: TRBD1 (5 bases). Germline CDR1 is MGHRA and CDR2 is YSYEKL. There are 16 residues in the CDR3. Between the trimmed V and J ends, which lost 4 bases and 4 bases, there was a span of 19 bases. CDR3 sequence reads: CASSPDPQGRPTEAFF. The DNA of the CDR3 is TGCGCCAGCAGCCCCGACCCCCAGGGTCGCCCCACTGAAGCTTTCTTT.

J is TRBJ1-1 and V is TRBV5-5; tentatively, D is TRBD1 (6 bases). Germline V gives CDR1 SGHKS, CDR2 YYEKEE (reference sequence). The CDR3 totals 14 residues. V was trimmed by 4 bases and J by 0 bases, leaving 10 bases between them. The CDR3 sequence: CASSRDTMNTEAFF. The CDR3 DNA follows: TGTGCCAGCAGCCGGGACACTATGAACACTGAAGCTTTCTTT.

In this sample, this clonotype turned up many times. The rearrangement uses TRBV4-3 and TRBJ2-1, with 7 bases identical to TRBD2. This CDR3 spans 13 amino acids. Trimming removed 3 bases from V and 9 bases from J; junction bases left unmatched: 5. Germline values: CDR1 LGHNA, CDR2 YSLEER. In DNA form, the CDR3 reads TGCGCCAGCAGCCAGGGGGGGGGAGGTGAGCAGTTCTTC. Protein product: CASSQGGGGEQFF.

Ten or more counts support this clonotype. V gene TRBV10-1 combines with J gene TRBJ2-7; 7 bases agree with TRBD1. Germline values: CDR1 WNHNN, CDR2 SYGVQD (reference sequence). V was pared by 5 bases and J by 1 base, with 2 bases of the junction left unmatched. The CDR3 consists of 13 residues. The DNA for the CDR3 is TGCGCCAGCAGTAGACAGGGTTCCTACGAGCAGTACTTC. Its protein is CASSRQGSYEQYF.

This clonotype was counted many times. The chain joins TRBV7-2 to TRBJ2-7; no reliable D call. V was shortened by 2 bases and J by 11 bases, with 16 bases between the two germline ends. The CDR3 spans 13 residues. Germline V CDR1 and CDR2: SGHTA, FQGNSA. CDR3 sequence: CASSLNQRDVEYF. DNA of the CDR3: TGTGCCAGCAGCTTAAATCAAAGGGATGTGGAGTACTTC.

The chain combines TRBV5-1 with TRBJ2-5; D not resolved. Germline V gene sequence: CDR1 SGHRS, CDR2 YFSETQ. V lost 4 bases and J 1 base, leaving 8 bases between the germline ends. The CDR3 sequence is 13 residues long. The CDR3 loop is CASSKPFQETQYF. The DNA for the CDR3 is TGCGCCAGCAGCAAACCATTCCAAGAGACCCAGTACTTC.

Remarks on this clonotype: A read error is possible here, since a much larger clone lies one base away. The chain employs TRBV14 and TRBJ2-5; 10 bases map to TRBD2. Germline CDR1 SGHDN, CDR2 FVKESK. V dropped 5 bases and J dropped 5; count of bases not matched to a gene: 8. This CDR3 region has 15 residues. The CDR3 reads CASSTWTSGHETQYF. The CDR3 bases are TGTGCCAGCAGCACGTGGACTAGCGGACACGAGACCCAGTACTTC.

This clonotype has more than one count but fewer than ten. This chain joins TRBV25-1 and TRBJ1-2; D is perhaps TRBD1 (6 bases). The V gene's germline CDR1 is MGHDK and CDR2 SYGVNS. With 8 bases removed from V and 5 bases from J, the gap between germline ends came to 18 bases. This CDR3 contains 14 residues. CDR3 sequence: CASEGAGGRYGYTF. The CDR3 DNA is TGTGCCAGCGAAGGGGCTGGGGGCCGATATGGCTACACCTTC.